Each of the 13 T cell receptor beta chains below was sequenced from the same sample in a study of T cell repertoires in cytomegalovirus infection (dated by TCRdb to about 2019). Sequencer: Illumina HiSeq 1500. TCRdb trimmed public reads at Q25 via fastp, called clones via MiXCR and kept in-frame beta chains. Records with the same CDR3 protein are collapsed into one entry carrying the most frequent genes and DNA. Counted in this sample were around 230,000 distinct CDR3 sequences; about 5.9% of them appeared once. The leading ten clones occupy less than 7.5% of the sample. What was sequenced was PBMCs. The receptors shown here come from a human donor in good health (CMV status not recorded). Some clones in this sample may be carry-over from other donors' samples.

The table lists this clonotype with many counts. This sequence joins TRBV28 and TRBJ2-7; perhaps D is TRBD1 or TRBD2 (5 bases each). V was trimmed by 4 bases and J by 1 base, leaving 17 bases between them. Germline V gene data show CDR1 as MDHEN and CDR2 as SYDVKM. The CDR3 loop spans 16 amino acids. This CDR3 is CASSSEGRRGSYEQYF. CDR3 nucleotide sequence: TGTGCCAGCAGTTCCGAAGGGAGAAGGGGTTCCTACGAGCAGTACTTC.

Many counts were recorded for this clonotype. V gene TRBV7-2 combines with J gene TRBJ2-2; 11 nucleotides agree with TRBD1. Germline trimming cut 6 bases from V and 4 bases from J; bases unmatched to any gene: 7. This CDR3 comprises 16 residues. Germline assignment: CDR1 SGHTA and CDR2 FQGNSA. CDR3 region: CASRRRGTGGTGELFF. The DNA of the CDR3 is TGTGCCAGCAGAAGAAGAGGGACAGGGGGCACCGGGGAGCTGTTTTTT.

This clonotype was counted many times. The V and J genes are TRBV23-1 and TRBJ1-5; 7 positions match TRBD1. TRBV23-1 is known as an ORF, though its function is uncertain. V was pared by 3 bases and J by 5 bases, with 7 bases of the junction left unmatched. This CDR3 contains 15 residues. The chain's CDR3 is CASSQRDRGYQPQHF. CDR3 coding DNA: TGCGCCAGCAGTCAGAGGGACAGAGGATATCAGCCCCAGCATTTT.

As regards this clonotype: Relative to the germline gene, one junction end is altered; a read error may explain this. The chain recombines TRBV29-1 with TRBJ2-1, with a tentative D call TRBD1 (7 bases). The CDR3 loop spans 16 amino acids. Per the germline V gene, CDR1 is SQVTM and CDR2 is ANQGSEA. CDR3 loop: CSVEGSRGTEYNEQFF. In DNA form, the CDR3 reads TGCAGCGTGGAAGGTTCGCGCGGGACAGAGTACAATGAGCAGTTCTTC.

The chain combines TRBV12-3 or TRBV12-4 with TRBJ1-4; 7 bases align to TRBD1. V was pared by 2 bases and J by 4 bases, with 16 bases of the junction left unmatched. This CDR3 region has 19 residues. As DNA, the CDR3 is TGTGCCAGCAGTTTATTCCCCCCCACCGGACAGGCTTTTAATGAAAAACTGTTTTTT. Translation: CASSLFPPTGQAFNEKLFF.

This clonotype was counted many times. V is TRBV27 and J is TRBJ2-7; D gene uncertain. The CDR3 length is 14 residues. Germline CDR1 and CDR2: MNHEY and SMNVEV (reference sequence). The germline V and J ends were trimmed by 0 bases and 4 bases, with 10 bases remaining between them. The CDR3 reads CASSLSEVGYEQYF. CDR3 in DNA: TGTGCCAGCAGTTTATCGGAAGTGGGGTACGAGCAGTACTTC.

This clonotype was counted many times. The chain is built from TRBV7-2 and TRBJ2-7, with D unclear. The CDR3 sequence is 16 residues long. V shed 5 bases and J shed 0 bases, with 17 bases lying between them. Germline assignment: CDR1 SGHTA and CDR2 FQGNSA. The CDR3 DNA follows: TGTGCCAGCAGCACCAGCGTCTGGGGAAGCTCCTACGAGCAGTACTTC. Encoded protein: CASSTSVWGSSYEQYF. Complete variable domain (other parts from reference TRBV7-2 and TRBJ2-7): GAGVSQSPSNKVTEKGKDVELRCDPISGHTALYWYRQSLGQGLEFLIYFQGNSAPDKSGLPSDRFSAERTGGSVSTLTIQRTQQEDSAVYLCASSTSVWGSSYEQYFGPGTRLTVT.

The table lists this clonotype with many counts. The V gene is TRBV7-2, the J gene TRBJ2-7; D perhaps matches TRBD2 (5 bases). The V end was cut by 5 bases, the J end by 7 bases, with 24 bases between. Germline values: CDR1 SGHTA, CDR2 FQGNSA. The CDR3 sequence is 16 residues long. CDR3 sequence (DNA): TGTGCCAGCAGCCTAAGACCAGGAGGCCCGGCCCTAGAGCAGTACTTC. It translates to CASSLRPGGPALEQYF.

CDR3 coding DNA: TGCAGCGTTGGACGGGAGAACTATGGCTACACCTTC. It is translated as CSVGRENYGYTF. This chain joins TRBV29-1 and TRBJ1-2, with no clear D. Germline V CDR1 and CDR2: SQVTM, ANQGSEA. CDR3 length: 12 residues. The V end was cut by 4 bases, the J end by 2 bases, with 8 bases between.

This clonotype appeared many times. The chain employs TRBV18 and TRBJ2-1; maybe TRBD2 (6 bases). Between the trimmed V and J ends, which lost 6 bases and 6 bases, there was a span of 12 bases. The CDR3 is made up of 13 amino acids. Germline V CDR1 and CDR2: KGHSH, LQKENI. Here the CDR3 DNA reads TGTGCCAGCTCCCCCGGGGGTACCAATGAGCAGTTCTTC. Its protein is CASSPGGTNEQFF.

Many counts were recorded for this clonotype. The chain is built from TRBV7-2 and TRBJ2-7; tentative D call: TRBD2 (7 bases). The CDR3 totals 15 residues. Trimming removed 3 bases at V and 2 bases at J, with 14 bases between. The V gene's germline CDR1 is SGHTA and CDR2 FQGNSA. CDR3 nucleotide sequence: TGTGCCAGCAGCTTGCGCGGGGGCCCCACCTACGAGCAGTACTTC. It specifies CASSLRGGPTYEQYF.

In this sample, this clonotype turned up many times. V gene TRBV2 combines with J gene TRBJ2-5; 8 positions agree with TRBD1. Per the germline V gene, CDR1 is SNHLY and CDR2 is FYNNEI. The V segment lost 0 bases and the J segment 4 bases; nucleotides outside the gene matches: 4. CDR3 size: 15 residues. Written as DNA, the CDR3 is TGTGCCAGCAGTGAAGCGCGCACAGGGGGAGAGACCCAGTACTTC. It codes for CASSEARTGGETQYF.

This clonotype was seen many times. The V and J genes are TRBV29-1 and TRBJ2-2, with D perhaps matching TRBD1 (6 bases). The CDR3 spans 14 residues. Germline loops: CDR1 SQVTM, CDR2 ANQGSEA. V was trimmed by 6 bases and J by 5 bases, leaving 16 bases between them. DNA of the CDR3: TGCAGCGTCTACCAGGGGTCAAGGACCGGGGAGCTGTTTTTT. It codes for CSVYQGSRTGELFF.